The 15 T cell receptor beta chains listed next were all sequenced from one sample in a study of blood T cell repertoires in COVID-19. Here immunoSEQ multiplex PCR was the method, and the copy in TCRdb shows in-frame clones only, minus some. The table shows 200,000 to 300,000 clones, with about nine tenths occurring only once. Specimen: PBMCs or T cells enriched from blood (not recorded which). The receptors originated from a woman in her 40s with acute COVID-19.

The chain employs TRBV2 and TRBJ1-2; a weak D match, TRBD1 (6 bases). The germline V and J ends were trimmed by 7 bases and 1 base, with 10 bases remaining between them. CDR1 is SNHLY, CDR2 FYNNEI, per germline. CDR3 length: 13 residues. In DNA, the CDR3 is TGTGCCAGCACAGGGGTAAATAACTATGGCTACACCTTC. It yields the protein CASTGVNNYGYTF. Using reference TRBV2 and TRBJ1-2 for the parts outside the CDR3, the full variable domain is EPEVTQTPSHQVTQMGQEVILRCVPISNHLYFYWYRQILGQKVEFLVSFYNNEISEKSEIFDDQFSVERPDGSNFTLKIRSTKLEDSAMYFCASTGVNNYGYTFGSGTRLTVV.

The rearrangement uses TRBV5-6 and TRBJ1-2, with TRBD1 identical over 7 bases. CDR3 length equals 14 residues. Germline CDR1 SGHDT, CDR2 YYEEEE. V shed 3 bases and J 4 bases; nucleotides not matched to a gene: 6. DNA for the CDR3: TGTGCCAGCAGCTCCCTCAGGGGGATCTATGGCTACACCTTC. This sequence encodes CASSSLRGIYGYTF.

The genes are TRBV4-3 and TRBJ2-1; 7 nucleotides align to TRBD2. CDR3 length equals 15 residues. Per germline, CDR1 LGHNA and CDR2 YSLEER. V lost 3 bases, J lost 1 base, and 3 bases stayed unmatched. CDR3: CASSHGGSSYNEQFF. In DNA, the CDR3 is TGCGCCAGCAGCCATGGCGGGAGTTCCTACAATGAGCAGTTCTTC.

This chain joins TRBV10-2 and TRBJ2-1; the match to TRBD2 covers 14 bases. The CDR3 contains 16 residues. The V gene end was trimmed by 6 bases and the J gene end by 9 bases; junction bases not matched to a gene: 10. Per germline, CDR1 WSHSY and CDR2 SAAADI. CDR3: CASRRLAGGPHLEQFF. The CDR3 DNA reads TGCGCCAGCAGACGACTAGCGGGAGGGCCTCACCTTGAGCAGTTCTTC.

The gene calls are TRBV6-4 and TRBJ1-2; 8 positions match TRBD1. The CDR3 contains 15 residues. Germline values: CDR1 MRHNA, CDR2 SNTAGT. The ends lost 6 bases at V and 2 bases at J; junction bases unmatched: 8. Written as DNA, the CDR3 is TGTGCCAGCAGGCCTAGACAGGGGACCAACTATGGCTACACCTTC. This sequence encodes CASRPRQGTNYGYTF.

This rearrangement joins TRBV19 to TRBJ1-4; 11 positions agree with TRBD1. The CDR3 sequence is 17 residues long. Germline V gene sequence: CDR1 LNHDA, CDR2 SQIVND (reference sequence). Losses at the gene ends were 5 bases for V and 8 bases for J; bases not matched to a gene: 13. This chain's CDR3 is CASSLGTLGTGGEKLFF. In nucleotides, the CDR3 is TGTGCCAGTAGTTTGGGGACCCTCGGGACAGGGGGAGAAAAACTGTTTTTT.

In nucleotides, the CDR3 is TGTGCCAGCAGCTTAGCCGGCAGGGGGGCCAACGTCCTGACTTTC. As protein: CASSLAGRGANVLTF. The genes are TRBV7-2 and TRBJ2-6; D gene unclear. This CDR3 has 15 residues. Per germline, CDR1 SGHTA and CDR2 FQGNSA. Trimming pared 0 bases from V and 4 bases from J, leaving 7 bases between.

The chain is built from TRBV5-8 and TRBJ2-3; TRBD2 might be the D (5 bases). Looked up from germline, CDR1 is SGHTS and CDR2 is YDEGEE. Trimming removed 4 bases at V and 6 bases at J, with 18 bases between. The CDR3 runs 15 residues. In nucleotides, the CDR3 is TGTGCCAGCAGCCTGAGAGTATTGAGGGCCGATACGCAGTATTTT. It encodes CASSLRVLRADTQYF.

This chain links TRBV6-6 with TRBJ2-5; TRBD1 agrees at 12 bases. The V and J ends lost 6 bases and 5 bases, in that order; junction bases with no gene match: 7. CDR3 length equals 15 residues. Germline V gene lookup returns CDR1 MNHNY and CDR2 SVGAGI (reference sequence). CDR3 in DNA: TGTGCCAGCAGCCGCGGGACAGGGGGCGGTGAGACCCAGTACTTC. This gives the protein CASSRGTGGGETQYF.

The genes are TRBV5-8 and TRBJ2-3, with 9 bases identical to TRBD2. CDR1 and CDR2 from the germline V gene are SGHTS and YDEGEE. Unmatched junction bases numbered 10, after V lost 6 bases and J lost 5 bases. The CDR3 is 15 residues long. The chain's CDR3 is CASILAGTIGDTQYF. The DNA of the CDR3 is TGTGCCAGCATCCTAGCGGGAACTATAGGAGATACGCAGTATTTT.

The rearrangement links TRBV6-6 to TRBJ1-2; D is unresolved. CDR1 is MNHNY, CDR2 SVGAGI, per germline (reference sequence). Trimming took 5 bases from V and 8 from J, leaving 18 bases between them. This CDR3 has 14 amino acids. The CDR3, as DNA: TGTGCCAGCAGTGTCGGCCCCCCGTACGGGGGCTACACCTTC. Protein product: CASSVGPPYGGYTF.

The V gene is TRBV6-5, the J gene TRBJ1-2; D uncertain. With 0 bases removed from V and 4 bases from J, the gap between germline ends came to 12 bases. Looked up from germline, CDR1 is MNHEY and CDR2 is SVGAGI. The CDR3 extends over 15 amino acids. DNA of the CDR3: TGTGCCAGCAGTTACTCGACAAACGGATTCTATGGCTACACCTTC. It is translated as CASSYSTNGFYGYTF.

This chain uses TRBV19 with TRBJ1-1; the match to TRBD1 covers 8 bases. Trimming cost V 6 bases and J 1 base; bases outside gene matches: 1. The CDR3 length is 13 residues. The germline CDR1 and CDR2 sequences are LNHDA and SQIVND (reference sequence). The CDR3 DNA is TGTGCCAGTAGGGGGACAGGGAACACTGAAGCTTTCTTT. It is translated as CASRGTGNTEAFF.

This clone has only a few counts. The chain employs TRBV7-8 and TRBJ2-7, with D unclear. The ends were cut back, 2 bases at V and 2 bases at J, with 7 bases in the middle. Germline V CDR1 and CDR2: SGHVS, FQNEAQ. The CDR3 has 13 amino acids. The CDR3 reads CASSLPPTYEQYF. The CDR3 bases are TGTGCCAGCAGCTTACCGCCTACCTACGAGCAGTACTTC.

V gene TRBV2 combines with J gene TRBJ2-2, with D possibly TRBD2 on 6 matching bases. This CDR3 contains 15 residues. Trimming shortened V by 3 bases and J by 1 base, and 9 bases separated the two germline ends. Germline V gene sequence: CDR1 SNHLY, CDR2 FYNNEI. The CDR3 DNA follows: TGTGCCAGCAGTGAGGAGGGATGGAACACCGGGGAGCTGTTTTTT. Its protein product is CASSEEGWNTGELFF.